This TCR beta chain was profiled in a study of blood T cell repertoires in COVID-19. Across the whole study: From the United States, Italy and Spain came samples of acute and convalescent COVID-19. PBMCs, B-cell-depleted T cells, or T cells were the source of the cDNA or gDNA that made up the material.

This clone has just one count. CDR1 is KGHDR, CDR2 SFDVKD, per germline. There are 15 residues in the CDR3. The V and J ends lost 6 bases and 5 bases, in that order; junction bases with no gene match: 3. In the original analysis: Estimation of nucleated cell counts relied on the amplification of reference gene primers. Profiling relied on immunoSEQ multiplex PCR, and the TCRdb table lists in-frame clones only, not all of them. V, J and clone size were drawn from that table, and D and trimming were deduced from the DNA. The table has fewer than 250,000 clones, approximately 86% seen once. Material: peripheral blood. The clonotype was recovered from a woman aged 55-70 years with active or convalescent COVID-19. The genes are TRBV24-1 and TRBJ2-2, with 12 bases lining up with TRBD2. The CDR3 reads CATSLAGGMTGELFF. DNA of the CDR3: TGTGCCACCAGTCTAGCGGGAGGGATGACCGGGGAGCTGTTTTTT.